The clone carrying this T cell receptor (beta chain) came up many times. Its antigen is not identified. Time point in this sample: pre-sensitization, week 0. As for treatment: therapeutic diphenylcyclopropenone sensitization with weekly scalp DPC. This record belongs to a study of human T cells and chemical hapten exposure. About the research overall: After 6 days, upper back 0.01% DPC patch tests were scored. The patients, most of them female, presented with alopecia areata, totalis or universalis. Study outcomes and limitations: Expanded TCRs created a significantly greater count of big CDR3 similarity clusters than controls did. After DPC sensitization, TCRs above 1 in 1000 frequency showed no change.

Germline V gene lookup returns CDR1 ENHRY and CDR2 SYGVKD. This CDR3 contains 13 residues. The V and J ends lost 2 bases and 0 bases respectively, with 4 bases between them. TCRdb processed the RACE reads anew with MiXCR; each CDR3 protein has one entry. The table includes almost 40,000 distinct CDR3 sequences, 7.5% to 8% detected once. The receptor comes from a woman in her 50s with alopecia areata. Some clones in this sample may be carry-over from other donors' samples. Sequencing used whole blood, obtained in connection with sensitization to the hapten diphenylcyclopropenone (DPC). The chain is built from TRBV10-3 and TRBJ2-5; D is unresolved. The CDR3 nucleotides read TGTGCCATCAGTGAGAATTACCAAGAGACCCAGTACTTC. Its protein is CAISENYQETQYF.